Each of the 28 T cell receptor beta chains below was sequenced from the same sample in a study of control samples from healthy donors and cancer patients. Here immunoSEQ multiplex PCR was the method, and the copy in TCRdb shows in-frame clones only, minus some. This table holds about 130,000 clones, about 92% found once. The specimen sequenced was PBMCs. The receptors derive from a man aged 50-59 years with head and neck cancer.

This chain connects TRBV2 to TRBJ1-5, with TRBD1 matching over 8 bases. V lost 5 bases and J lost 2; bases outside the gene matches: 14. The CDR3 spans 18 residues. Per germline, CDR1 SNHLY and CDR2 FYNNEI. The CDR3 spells CASSSNPGQAGGNQPQHF. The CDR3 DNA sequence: TGTGCCAGCAGTTCGAATCCGGGACAGGCGGGCGGCAATCAGCCCCAGCATTTT.

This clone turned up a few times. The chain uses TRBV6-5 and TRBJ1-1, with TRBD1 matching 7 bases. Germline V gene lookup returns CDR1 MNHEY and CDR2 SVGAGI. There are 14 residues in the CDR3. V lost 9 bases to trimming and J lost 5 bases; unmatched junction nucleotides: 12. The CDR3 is CASKENRGWTEAFF. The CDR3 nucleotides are TGTGCCAGTAAAGAAAACAGGGGTTGGACTGAAGCTTTCTTT.

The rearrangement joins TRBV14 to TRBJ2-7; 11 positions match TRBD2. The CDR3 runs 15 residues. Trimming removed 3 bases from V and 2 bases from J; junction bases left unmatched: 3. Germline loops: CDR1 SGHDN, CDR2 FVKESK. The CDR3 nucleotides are TGTGCCAGCAGCCATACTAGCGGGGGCCCCTACGAGCAGTACTTC. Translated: CASSHTSGGPYEQYF.

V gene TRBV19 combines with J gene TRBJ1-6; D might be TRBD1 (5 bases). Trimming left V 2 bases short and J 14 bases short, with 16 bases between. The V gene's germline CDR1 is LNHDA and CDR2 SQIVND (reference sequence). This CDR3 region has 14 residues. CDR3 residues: CASSITNRPRALHF. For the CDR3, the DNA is TGTGCCAGTAGTATAACCAACAGGCCTAGGGCCCTCCACTTT.

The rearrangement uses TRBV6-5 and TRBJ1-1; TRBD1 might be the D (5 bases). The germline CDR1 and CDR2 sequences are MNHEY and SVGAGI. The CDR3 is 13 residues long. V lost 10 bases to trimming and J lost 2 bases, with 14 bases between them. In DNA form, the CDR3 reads TGTGCCACATCGGGACCGAGAAACACTGAAGCTTTCTTT. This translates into CATSGPRNTEAFF.

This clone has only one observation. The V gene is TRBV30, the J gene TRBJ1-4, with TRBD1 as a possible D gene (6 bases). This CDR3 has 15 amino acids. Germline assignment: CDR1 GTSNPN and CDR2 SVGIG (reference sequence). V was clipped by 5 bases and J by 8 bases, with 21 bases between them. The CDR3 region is CAWSLSGGLWEKLFF. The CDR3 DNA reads TGTGCCTGGTCCCTATCGGGGGGCCTTTGGGAAAAACTGTTTTTT.

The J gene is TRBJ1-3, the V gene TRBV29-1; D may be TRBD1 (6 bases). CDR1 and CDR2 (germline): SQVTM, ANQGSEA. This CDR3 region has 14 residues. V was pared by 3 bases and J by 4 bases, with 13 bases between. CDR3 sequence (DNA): TGCAGCGTTGACTTACAGGGAGGCGGAAACACCATATATTTT. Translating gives CSVDLQGGGNTIYF.

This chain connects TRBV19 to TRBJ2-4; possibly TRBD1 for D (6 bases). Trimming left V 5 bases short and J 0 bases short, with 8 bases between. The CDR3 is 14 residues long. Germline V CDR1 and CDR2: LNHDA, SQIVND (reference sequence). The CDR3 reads CASSEDRAKNIQYF. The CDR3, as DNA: TGTGCCAGTAGTGAGGACAGAGCCAAAAACATTCAGTACTTC.

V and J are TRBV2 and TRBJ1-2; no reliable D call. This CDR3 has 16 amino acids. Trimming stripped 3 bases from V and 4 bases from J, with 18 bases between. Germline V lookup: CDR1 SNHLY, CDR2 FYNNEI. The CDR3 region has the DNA TGTGCCAGCAGTGATAGGGCGGTTCCCCGCATCTATGGCTACACCTTC. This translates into CASSDRAVPRIYGYTF.

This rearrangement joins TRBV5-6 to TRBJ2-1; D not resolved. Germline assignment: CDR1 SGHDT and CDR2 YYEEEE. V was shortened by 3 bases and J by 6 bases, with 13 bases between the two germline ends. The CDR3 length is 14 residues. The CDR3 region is CASSSILNPNEQFF. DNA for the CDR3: TGTGCCAGCAGCTCTATTCTAAATCCCAATGAGCAGTTCTTC.

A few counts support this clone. The CDR3 loop reads CASSLVGQQETQYF. DNA for the CDR3: TGCGCCAGCAGCTTGGTGGGACAGCAAGAGACCCAGTACTTC. The rearrangement links TRBV5-1 to TRBJ2-5, with 7 bases identical to TRBD1. From germline, CDR1 is SGHRS and CDR2 YFSETQ. The junction had 1 base not matched to a gene; V was cut back by 0 bases and J by 2 bases. The CDR3 extends over 14 amino acids.

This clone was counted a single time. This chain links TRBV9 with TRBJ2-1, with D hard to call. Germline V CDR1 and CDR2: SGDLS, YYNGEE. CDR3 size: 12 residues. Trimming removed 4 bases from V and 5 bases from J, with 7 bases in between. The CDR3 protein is CASSRGDNEQFF. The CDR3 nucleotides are TGTGCCAGCAGCCGTGGGGACAATGAGCAGTTCTTC.

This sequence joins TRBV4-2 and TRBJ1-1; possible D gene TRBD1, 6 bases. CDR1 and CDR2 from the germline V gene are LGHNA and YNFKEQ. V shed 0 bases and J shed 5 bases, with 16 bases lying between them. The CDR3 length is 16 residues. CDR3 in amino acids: CASSQDNGGARTEAFF. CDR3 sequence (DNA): TGTGCCAGCAGCCAAGATAACGGGGGGGCGCGGACTGAAGCTTTCTTT.

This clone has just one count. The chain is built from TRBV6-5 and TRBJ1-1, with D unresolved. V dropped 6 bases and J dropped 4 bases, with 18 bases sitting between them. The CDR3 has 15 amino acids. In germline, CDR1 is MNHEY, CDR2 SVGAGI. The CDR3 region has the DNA TGTGCCAGCAGCGAGTGGGCCACCTTGGGCACTGAAGCTTTCTTT. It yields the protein CASSEWATLGTEAFF.

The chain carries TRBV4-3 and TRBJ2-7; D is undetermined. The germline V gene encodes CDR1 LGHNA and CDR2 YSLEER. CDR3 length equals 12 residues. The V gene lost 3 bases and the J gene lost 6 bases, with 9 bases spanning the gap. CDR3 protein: CASSHWSGEQYF. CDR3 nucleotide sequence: TGCGCCAGCAGCCACTGGTCGGGCGAGCAGTACTTC.

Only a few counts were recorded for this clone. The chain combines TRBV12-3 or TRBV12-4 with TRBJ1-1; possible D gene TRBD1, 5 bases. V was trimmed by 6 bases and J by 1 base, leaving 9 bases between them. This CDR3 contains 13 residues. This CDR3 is CASRRGQNTEAFF. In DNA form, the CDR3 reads TGTGCCAGCAGACGTGGACAGAACACTGAAGCTTTCTTT.

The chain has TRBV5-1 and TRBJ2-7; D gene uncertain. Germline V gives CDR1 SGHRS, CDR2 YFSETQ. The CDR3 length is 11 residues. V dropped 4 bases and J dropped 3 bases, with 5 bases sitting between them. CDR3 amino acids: CASSQDYEQYF. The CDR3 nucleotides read TGCGCCAGCAGCCAAGACTACGAGCAGTACTTC.

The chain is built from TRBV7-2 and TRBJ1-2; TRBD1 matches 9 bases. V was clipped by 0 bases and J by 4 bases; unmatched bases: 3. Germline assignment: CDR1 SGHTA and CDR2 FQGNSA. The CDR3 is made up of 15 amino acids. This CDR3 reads CASSLAQTGGYGYTF. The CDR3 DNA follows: TGTGCCAGCAGCTTAGCCCAGACAGGGGGCTATGGCTACACCTTC.

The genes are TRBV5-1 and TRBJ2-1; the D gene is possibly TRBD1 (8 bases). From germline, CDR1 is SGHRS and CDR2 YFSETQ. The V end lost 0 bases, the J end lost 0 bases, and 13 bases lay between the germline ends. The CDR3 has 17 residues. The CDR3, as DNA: TGCGCCAGCAGCTTGGCCAGCGGGACAGGCTCCTACAATGAGCAGTTCTTC. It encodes CASSLASGTGSYNEQFF.

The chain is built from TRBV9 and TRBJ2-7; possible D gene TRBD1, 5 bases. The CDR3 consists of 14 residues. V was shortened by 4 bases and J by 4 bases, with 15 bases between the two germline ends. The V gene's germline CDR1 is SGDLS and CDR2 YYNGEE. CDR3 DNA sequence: TGTGCCAGCAGCCTTATAGACGCAGGGTACGAGCAGTACTTC. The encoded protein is CASSLIDAGYEQYF.

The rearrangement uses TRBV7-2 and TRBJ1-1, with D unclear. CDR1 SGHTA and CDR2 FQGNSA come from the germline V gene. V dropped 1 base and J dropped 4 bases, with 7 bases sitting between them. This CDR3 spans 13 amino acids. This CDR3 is CASSLGFGTEAFF. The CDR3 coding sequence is TGTGCCAGCAGCTTAGGCTTCGGCACTGAAGCTTTCTTT.

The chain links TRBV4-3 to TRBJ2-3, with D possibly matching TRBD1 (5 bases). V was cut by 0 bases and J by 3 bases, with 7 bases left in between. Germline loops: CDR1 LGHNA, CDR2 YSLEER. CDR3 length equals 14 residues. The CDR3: CASSQDGATDTQYF. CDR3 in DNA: TGCGCCAGCAGCCAAGATGGGGCGACAGATACGCAGTATTTT.

CDR3 sequence reads: CASKAGMNTEAFF. The CDR3 DNA reads TGTGCCAGTAAGGCAGGGATGAACACTGAAGCTTTCTTT. This chain uses TRBV19 with TRBJ1-1, with a possible D match to TRBD1 (5 bases). V dropped 7 bases and J dropped 0 bases, with 9 bases sitting between them. Germline-derived CDR1 and CDR2 are LNHDA and SQIVND (reference sequence). CDR3 length equals 13 residues.

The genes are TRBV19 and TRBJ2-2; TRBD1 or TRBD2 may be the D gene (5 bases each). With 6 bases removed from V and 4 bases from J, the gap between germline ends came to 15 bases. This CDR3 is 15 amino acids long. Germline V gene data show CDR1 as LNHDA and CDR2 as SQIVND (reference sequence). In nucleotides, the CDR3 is TGTGCCAGTAGCCCTCCGGGGCGAGGCACCGGGGAGCTGTTTTTT. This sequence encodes CASSPPGRGTGELFF.

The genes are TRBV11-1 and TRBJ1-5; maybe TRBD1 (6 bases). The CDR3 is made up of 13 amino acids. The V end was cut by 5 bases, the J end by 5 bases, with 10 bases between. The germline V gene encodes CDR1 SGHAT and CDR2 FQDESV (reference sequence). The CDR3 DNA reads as TGTGCCAGCAGCCCGGACAGAGATCAGCCCCAGCATTTT. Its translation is CASSPDRDQPQHF. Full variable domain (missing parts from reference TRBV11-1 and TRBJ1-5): EAEVAQSPRYKITEKSQAVAFWCDPISGHATLYWYRQILGQGPELLVQFQDESVVDDSQLPKDRFSAERLKGVDSTLKIQPAELGDSAMYLCASSPDRDQPQHFGDGTRLSIL.

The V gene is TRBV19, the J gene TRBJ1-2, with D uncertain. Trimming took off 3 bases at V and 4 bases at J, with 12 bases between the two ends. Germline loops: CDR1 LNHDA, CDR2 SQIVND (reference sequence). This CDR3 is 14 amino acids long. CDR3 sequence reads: CASSIIETSYGYTF. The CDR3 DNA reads TGTGCCAGTAGTATTATCGAGACCTCCTATGGCTACACCTTC.

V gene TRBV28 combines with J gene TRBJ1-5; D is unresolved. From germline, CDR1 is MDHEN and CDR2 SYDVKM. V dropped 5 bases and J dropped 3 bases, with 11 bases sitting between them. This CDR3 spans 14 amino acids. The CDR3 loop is CASSPYINNQPQHF. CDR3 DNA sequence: TGTGCCAGCAGTCCCTATATAAACAATCAGCCCCAGCATTTT.

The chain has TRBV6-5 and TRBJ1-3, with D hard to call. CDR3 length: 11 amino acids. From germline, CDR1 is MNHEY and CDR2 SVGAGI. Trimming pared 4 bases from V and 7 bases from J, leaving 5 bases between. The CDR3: CASSWRNTIYF. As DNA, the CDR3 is TGTGCCAGCAGTTGGAGGAACACCATATATTTT.